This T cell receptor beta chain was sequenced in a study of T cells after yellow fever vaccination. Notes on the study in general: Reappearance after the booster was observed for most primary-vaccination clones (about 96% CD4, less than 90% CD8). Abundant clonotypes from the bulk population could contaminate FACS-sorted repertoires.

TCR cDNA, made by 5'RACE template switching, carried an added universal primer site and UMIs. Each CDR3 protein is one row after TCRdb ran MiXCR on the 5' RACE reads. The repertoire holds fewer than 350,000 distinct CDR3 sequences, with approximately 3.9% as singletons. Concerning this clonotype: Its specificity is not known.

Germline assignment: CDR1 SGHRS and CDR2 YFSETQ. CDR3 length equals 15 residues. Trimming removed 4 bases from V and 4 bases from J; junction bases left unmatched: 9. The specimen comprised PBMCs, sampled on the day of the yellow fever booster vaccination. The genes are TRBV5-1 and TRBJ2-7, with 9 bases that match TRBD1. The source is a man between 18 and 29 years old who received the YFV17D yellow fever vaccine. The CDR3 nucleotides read TGCGCCAGCAGCAACGGCGGGACAGGGCAGTACGAGCAGTACTTC. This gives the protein CASSNGGTGQYEQYF.